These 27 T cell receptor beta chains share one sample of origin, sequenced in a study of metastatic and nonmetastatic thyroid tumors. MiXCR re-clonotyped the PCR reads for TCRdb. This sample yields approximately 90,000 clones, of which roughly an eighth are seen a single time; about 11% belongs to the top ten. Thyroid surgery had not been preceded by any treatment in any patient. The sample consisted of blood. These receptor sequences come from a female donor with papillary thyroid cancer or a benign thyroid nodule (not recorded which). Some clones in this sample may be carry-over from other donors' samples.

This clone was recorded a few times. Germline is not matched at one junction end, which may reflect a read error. This CDR3 is CASSVGGVETQHF. Written as DNA, the CDR3 is TGTGCCAGCAGCGTAGGGGGCGTAGAGACCCAGCACTTC. The chain combines TRBV5-4 with TRBJ2-5; 7 bases line up with TRBD1. Per germline, CDR1 SGHNT and CDR2 YYREEE (reference sequence). The CDR3 runs 13 residues.

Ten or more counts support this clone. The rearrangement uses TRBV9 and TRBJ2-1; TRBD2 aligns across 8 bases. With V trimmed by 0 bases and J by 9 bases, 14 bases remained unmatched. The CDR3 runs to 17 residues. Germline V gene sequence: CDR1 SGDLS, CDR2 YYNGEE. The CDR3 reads CASSVEPGGSGFAEQFF. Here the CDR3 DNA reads TGTGCCAGCAGCGTAGAGCCGGGGGGGAGTGGGTTTGCTGAGCAGTTCTTC.

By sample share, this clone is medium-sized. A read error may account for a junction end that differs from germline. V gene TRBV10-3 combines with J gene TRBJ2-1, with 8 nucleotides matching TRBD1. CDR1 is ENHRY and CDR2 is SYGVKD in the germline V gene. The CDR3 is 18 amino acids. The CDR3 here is CATSESTGASKVYNEQFF. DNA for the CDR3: TGTGCCACCAGTGAGTCGACAGGGGCCTCGAAGGTATACAATGAGCAGTTCTTC.

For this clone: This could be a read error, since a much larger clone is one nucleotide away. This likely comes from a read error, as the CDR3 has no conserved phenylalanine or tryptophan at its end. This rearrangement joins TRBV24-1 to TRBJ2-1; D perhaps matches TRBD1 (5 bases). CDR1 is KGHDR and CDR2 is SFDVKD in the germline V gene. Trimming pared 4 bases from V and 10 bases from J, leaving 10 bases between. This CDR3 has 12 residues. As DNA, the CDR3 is TGTGCCACCAGTGACCAAAACAGGGAGCAGTTCGTC. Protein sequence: CATSDQNREQFV.

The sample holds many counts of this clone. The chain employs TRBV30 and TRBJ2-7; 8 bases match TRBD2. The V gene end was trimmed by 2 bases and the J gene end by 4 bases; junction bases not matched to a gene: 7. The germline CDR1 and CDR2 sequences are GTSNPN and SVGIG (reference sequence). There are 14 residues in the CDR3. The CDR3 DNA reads TGTGCCTGGAGTCCCGGGAGGGCCAAGTACGAGCAGTACTTC. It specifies CAWSPGRAKYEQYF.

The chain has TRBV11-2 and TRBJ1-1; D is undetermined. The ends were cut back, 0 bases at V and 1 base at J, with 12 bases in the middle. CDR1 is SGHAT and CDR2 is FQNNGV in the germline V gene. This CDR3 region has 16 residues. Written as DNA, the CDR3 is TGTGCCAGCAGCTTAGACTCGGGGTCCACGAACACTGAAGCTTTCTTT. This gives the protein CASSLDSGSTNTEAFF.

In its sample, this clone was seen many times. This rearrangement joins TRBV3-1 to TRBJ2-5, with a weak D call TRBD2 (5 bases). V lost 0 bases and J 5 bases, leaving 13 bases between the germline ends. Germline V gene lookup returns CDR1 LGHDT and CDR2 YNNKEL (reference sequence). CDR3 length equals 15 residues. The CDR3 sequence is CASSQDPGLAETQYF. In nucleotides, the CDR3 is TGTGCCAGCAGCCAAGACCCGGGGTTAGCGGAGACCCAGTACTTC.

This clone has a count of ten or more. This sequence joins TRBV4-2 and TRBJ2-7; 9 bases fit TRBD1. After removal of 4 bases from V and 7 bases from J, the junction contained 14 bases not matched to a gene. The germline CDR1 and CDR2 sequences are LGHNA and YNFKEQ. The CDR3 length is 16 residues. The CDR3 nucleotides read TGTGCCAGCAGCCTAGCTCCAGGGACAGGGTCTGAGGAGCAGTACTTC. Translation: CASSLAPGTGSEEQYF.

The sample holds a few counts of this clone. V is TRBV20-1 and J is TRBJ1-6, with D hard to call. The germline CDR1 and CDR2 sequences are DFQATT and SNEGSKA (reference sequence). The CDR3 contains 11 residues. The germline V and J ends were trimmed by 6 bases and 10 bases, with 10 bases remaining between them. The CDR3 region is CSAPNKSPLHF. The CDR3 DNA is TGCAGTGCCCCAAACAAATCACCCCTCCACTTT.

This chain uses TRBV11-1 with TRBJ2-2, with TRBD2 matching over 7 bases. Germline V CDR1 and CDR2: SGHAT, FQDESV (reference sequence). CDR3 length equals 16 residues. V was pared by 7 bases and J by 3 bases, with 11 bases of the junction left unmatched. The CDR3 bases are TGTGCCAGCAACGGACTCCGGGAGGCCTACACCGGGGAGCTGTTTTTT. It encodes CASNGLREAYTGELFF.

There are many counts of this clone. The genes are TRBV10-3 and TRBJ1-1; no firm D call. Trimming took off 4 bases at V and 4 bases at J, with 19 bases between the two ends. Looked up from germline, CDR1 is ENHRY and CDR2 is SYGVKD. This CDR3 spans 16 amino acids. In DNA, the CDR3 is TGTGCCATCAGTGGGGTTTCGGGAAGGGCGGGCACTGAAGCTTTCTTT. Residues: CAISGVSGRAGTEAFF.

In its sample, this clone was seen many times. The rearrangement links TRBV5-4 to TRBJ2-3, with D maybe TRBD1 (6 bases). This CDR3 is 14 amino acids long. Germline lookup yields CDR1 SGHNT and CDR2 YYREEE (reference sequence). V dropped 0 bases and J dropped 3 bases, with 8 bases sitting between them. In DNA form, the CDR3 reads TGTGCCAGCAGCTTGGACAGGGAAACAGATACGCAGTATTTT. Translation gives CASSLDRETDTQYF.

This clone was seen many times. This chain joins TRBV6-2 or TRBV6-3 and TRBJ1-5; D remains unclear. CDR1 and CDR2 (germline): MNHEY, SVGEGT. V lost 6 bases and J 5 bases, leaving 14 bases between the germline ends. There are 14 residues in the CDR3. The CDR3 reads CASRLPSGDQPQHF. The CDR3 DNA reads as TGTGCCAGCAGACTCCCCTCCGGGGATCAGCCCCAGCATTTT.

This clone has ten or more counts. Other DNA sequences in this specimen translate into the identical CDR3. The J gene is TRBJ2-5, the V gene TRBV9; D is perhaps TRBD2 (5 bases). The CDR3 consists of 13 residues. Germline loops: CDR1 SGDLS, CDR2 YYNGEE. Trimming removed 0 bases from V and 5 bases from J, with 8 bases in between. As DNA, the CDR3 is TGTGCCAGCAGCGTAGGAGGGCTGGAGACCCAGTACTTC. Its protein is CASSVGGLETQYF.

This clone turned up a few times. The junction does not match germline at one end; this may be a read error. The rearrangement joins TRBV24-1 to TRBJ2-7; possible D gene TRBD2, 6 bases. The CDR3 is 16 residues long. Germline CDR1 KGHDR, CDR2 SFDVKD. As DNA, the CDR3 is TGTGTCACCAGTGACCCCCTTTCGGTGGGAGGCTACGAGCAGTACTTC. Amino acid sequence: CVTSDPLSVGGYEQYF.

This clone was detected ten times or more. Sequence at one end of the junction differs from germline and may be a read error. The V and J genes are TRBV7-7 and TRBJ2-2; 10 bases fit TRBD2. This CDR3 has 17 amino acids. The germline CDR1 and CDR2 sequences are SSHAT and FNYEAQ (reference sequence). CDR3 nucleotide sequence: TGTGCTAGCAGCTCCCCCGGGCTAGCGGGAGTAGCCGGGGAGCTGTTTTTT. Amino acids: CASSSPGLAGVAGELFF. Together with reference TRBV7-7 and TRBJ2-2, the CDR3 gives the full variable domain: GAGVSQSPRYKVTKRGQDVTLRCDPISSHATLYWYQQALGQGPEFLTYFNYEAQPDKSGLPSDRFSAERPEGSISTLTIQRTEQRDSAMYRCASSSPGLAGVAGELFFGEGSRLTVL.

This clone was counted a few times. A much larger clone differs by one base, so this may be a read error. Here the CDR3 reads CASSGGTSTDTQYF. The CDR3 DNA sequence: TGTGCCAGCAGTGGGGGGACTAGCACAGATACGCAGTATTTT. This chain connects TRBV6-2 or TRBV6-3 to TRBJ2-3, with D tentatively TRBD2 (6 bases). CDR3 length: 14 amino acids. With 5 bases removed from V and 0 bases from J, the gap between germline ends came to 9 bases. Germline lookup yields CDR1 MNHEY and CDR2 SVGEGT.

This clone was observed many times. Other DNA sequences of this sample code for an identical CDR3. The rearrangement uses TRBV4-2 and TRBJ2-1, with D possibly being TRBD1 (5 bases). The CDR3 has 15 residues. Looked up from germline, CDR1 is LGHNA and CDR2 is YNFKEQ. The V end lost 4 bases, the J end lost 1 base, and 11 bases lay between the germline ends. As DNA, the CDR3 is TGTGCCAGCAGCCCGCAGGGTCAATCCTACAATGAGCAGTTCTTC. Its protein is CASSPQGQSYNEQFF.

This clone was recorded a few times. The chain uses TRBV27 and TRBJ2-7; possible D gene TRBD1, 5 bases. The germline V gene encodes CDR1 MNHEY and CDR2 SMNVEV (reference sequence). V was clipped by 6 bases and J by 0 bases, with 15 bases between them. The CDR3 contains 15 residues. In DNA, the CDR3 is TGTGCCAGCAGCCTCTGGTCAGGGAACTCCTACGAGCAGTACTTC. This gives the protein CASSLWSGNSYEQYF.

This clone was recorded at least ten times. CDR3 protein: CASSFRTSGMNEQFF. The CDR3 nucleotides are TGTGCCAGCAGCTTCAGGACTAGCGGGATGAATGAGCAGTTCTTC. The chain is built from TRBV11-1 and TRBJ2-1, with 12 bases lining up with TRBD2. Per the germline V gene, CDR1 is SGHAT and CDR2 is FQDESV (reference sequence). J was trimmed by 7 bases and V by 3 bases; bases with no gene match: 4. This CDR3 region has 15 residues.

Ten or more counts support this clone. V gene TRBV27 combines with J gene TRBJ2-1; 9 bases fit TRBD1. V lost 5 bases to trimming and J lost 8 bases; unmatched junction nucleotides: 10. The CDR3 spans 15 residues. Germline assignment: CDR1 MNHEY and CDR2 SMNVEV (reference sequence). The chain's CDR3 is CASSRPGQGRHEQFF. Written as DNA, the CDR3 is TGTGCCAGCAGTCGACCGGGACAGGGCCGCCATGAGCAGTTCTTC.

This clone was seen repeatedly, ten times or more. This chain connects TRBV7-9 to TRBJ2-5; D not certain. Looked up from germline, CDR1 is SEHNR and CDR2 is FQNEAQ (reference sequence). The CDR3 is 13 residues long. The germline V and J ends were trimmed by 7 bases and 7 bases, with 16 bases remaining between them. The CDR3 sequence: CASTLGSMATQYF. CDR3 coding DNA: TGTGCCAGCACCCTGGGGTCCATGGCGACCCAGTACTTC. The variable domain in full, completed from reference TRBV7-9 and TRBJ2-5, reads DTGVSQNPRHKITKRGQNVTFRCDPISEHNRLYWYRQTLGQGPEFLTYFQNEAQLEKSRLLSDRFSAERPKGSFSTLEIQRTEQGDSAMYLCASTLGSMATQYFGPGTRLLVL.

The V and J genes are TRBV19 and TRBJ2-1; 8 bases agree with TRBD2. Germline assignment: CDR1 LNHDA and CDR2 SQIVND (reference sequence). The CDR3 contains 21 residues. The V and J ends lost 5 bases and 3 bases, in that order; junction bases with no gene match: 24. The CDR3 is CASSPSLQGTGTSGFYNEQFF. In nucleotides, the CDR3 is TGTGCCAGTAGTCCCTCTCTACAGGGAACCGGGACTAGTGGCTTCTACAATGAGCAGTTCTTC.

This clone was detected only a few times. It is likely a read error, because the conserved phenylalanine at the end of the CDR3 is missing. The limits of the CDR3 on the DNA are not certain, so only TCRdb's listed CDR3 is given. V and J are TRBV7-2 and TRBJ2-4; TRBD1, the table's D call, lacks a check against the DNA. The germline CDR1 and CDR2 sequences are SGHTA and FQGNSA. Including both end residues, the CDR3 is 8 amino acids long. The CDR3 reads CASSSRRG.

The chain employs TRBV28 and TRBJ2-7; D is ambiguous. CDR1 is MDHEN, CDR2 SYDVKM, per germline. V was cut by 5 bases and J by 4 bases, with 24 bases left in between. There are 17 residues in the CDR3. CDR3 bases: TGTGCCAGCAGTCCAAAAGGATGTAAGCGTGGGATTTACGAGCAGTACTTC. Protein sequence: CASSPKGCKRGIYEQYF.

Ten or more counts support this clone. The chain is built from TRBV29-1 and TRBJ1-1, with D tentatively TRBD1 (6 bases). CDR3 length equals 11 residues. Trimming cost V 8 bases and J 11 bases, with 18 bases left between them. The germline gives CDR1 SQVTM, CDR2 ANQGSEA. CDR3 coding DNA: TGCAGCATCTTGTCGGACAGCGGGGCTTTCTTT. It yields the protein CSILSDSGAFF.

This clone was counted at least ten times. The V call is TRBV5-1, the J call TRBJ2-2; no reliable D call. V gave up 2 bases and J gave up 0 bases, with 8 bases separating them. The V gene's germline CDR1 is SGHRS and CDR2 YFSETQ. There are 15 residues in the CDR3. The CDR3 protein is CASSLQHPNTGELFF. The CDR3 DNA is TGCGCCAGCAGCTTACAGCATCCGAACACCGGGGAGCTGTTTTTT.